A selection of T cell receptor beta chains follows, all from one sample in a study of PD-1 blockade in classical Hodgkin lymphoma. TCRdb's copy holds only in-frame clones and misses some; the assay was immunoSEQ multiplex PCR. The table records about 1,500 clones, around two thirds of them present only once. Sequenced here: CD8+ T cells from blood, sampled at baseline. Receptors were obtained from a human donor with classical Hodgkin lymphoma. The CDR3 runs from the conserved cysteine through the conserved F or W. The D gene is left open where the match is weak. For some rows the clone size is stated as once, few or many, or as a class when expanded; others skip it.

DNA: TGTGCCAGCAGTGTTCCGCAGAGCACAGATACGCAGTATTTT; CDR3: CASSVPQSTDTQYF; V: TRBV2; size: .; D: .; J: TRBJ2-3
DNA: TGTGCCACCAGCTCGCAAACCGGGACAGTAGATTTT; CDR3: CATSSQTGTVDF; V: TRBV15; size: .; D: TRBD1; J: TRBJ1-3
DNA: TGTGCCAGCAGCCAAGAAAGAGGGAGACTAGCGGGGCCCCCAAAGCAGTACTTC; CDR3: CASSQERGRLAGPPKQYF; V: TRBV14; size: .; D: TRBD2; J: TRBJ2-7
DNA: TGTGCCAGCAGCTTACTTGGGGAGCAGTACTTC; CDR3: CASSLLGEQYF; V: TRBV11-2; size: .; D: .; J: TRBJ2-7
DNA: TGTGCCAGCAGTGAGGCTAGCTCTACGGCTACAGATACGCAGTATTTT; CDR3: CASSEASSTATDTQYF; V: TRBV2; size: .; D: .; J: TRBJ2-3
DNA: TGCAGCGCCCGGGGGCCAGGGGTCCAACCGGTTAATCAGCCCCAGCATTTT; CDR3: CSARGPGVQPVNQPQHF; V: TRBV29-1; size: medium-sized; D: .; J: TRBJ1-5
DNA: TGTGCCAGCAGCTTAACCACTAGCGGGCCACCATCATACTACGAGCAGTACTTC; CDR3: CASSLTTSGPPSYYEQYF; V: TRBV7-3; size: hyperexpanded; D: TRBD2; J: TRBJ2-7
DNA: TGTGCCAGCAGCCCCCCGGGGCGCGGGAGGATCTACAATGAGCAGTTCTTC; CDR3: CASSPPGRGRIYNEQFF; V: TRBV7-9; size: .; D: TRBD2; J: TRBJ2-1
DNA: TGTGCCATCAGTGGGGGACTAGCGGGAGGGAACAATGAGCAGTTCTTC; CDR3: CAISGGLAGGNNEQFF; V: TRBV10-3; size: .; D: TRBD2; J: TRBJ2-1
DNA: TGTGCCAGCACCCCTAGCGGGATAGGTTACGAGCAGTACTTC; CDR3: CASTPSGIGYEQYF; V: TRBV13; size: few; D: TRBD2; J: TRBJ2-7
DNA: TGTGCCAGCAGCCCCGGGACAGATTACAATGAGCAGTTCTTC; CDR3: CASSPGTDYNEQFF; V: TRBV28; size: once; D: TRBD1; J: TRBJ2-1
DNA: TGTGCCAGCAGTCTCGGGGGAAATGAGCAGTACTTC; CDR3: CASSLGGNEQYF; V: TRBV28; size: .; D: .; J: TRBJ2-7
DNA: TGCAGCGTTGAAATAGGTTACAATGAGCAGTTCTTC; CDR3: CSVEIGYNEQFF; V: TRBV29-1; size: .; D: .; J: TRBJ2-1
DNA: TGTGCCAGTAGTCCAGCGTACGGTGAAGCTTTCTTT; CDR3: CASSPAYGEAFF; V: TRBV19; size: few; D: .; J: TRBJ1-1
DNA: TGCAGCGTTGTGGTCAGGGATGGCTACACCTTC; CDR3: CSVVVRDGYTF; V: TRBV29-1; size: .; D: .; J: TRBJ1-2
DNA: TGTGCCAGCAGTTTGGCCAGGGAGGGCAATCAGCCCCAGCATTTT; CDR3: CASSLAREGNQPQHF; V: TRBV28; size: .; D: .; J: TRBJ1-5
DNA: TGCAGCGGCGGGGGGGATACCTATGGCTACACCTTC; CDR3: CSGGGDTYGYTF; V: TRBV29-1; size: .; D: .; J: TRBJ1-2
DNA: TGTGCCAGCAGCTTACTAGCGGGAGTCCCCAATGAGCAGTTCTTC; CDR3: CASSLLAGVPNEQFF; V: TRBV11-2; size: .; D: TRBD2; J: TRBJ2-1
DNA: TGTGCCACCAGCCCATGGACAGGGCAGTACGAGCAGTACTTC; CDR3: CATSPWTGQYEQYF; V: TRBV15; size: large; D: TRBD1; J: TRBJ2-7
DNA: TGTGCCAGCGGCCGGGACTCGCCGCGGCATGGCTACACCTTC; CDR3: CASGRDSPRHGYTF; V: TRBV28; size: .; D: .; J: TRBJ1-2
DNA: TGCGCCAGCAGCCCGGTGCCATACAATGAGCAGTTCTTC; CDR3: CASSPVPYNEQFF; V: TRBV5-1; size: .; D: .; J: TRBJ2-1
DNA: TGTGCCAGCAGTGACCAGGGGGAGACCTACGAGCAGTACTTC; CDR3: CASSDQGETYEQYF; V: TRBV6-1; size: .; D: TRBD1; J: TRBJ2-7
DNA: TGTGCCAGCAGCTTAGCGGCTAGCGGGGCTCCCTACAATGAGCAGTTCTTC; CDR3: CASSLAASGAPYNEQFF; V: TRBV11-1; size: .; D: TRBD2; J: TRBJ2-1
DNA: TGTGCCAGCAGTACGACGGGGAGGGATACCGGGGAGCTGTTTTTT; CDR3: CASSTTGRDTGELFF; V: TRBV7-2; size: .; D: TRBD2; J: TRBJ2-2
DNA: TGTGCCAGCGCCCTTCCAACAACAAGGGGAGACTGGTATGGCTACACCTTC; CDR3: CASALPTTRGDWYGYTF; V: TRBV13; size: .; D: .; J: TRBJ1-2
DNA: TGTGCCAGCAGCTTTCTAGCGGGTAGCACAGATACGCAGTATTTT; CDR3: CASSFLAGSTDTQYF; V: TRBV7-3; size: .; D: TRBD2; J: TRBJ2-3
DNA: TGTGCCAGCAGTGCCGCAGGGACTGGGGCCAACGTCCTGACTTTC; CDR3: CASSAAGTGANVLTF; V: TRBV28; size: .; D: .; J: TRBJ2-6
DNA: TGTGCCAGCAGTCCCGCGACAGGGGGCCGCTATGGCTACACCTTC; CDR3: CASSPATGGRYGYTF; V: TRBV28; size: .; D: TRBD1; J: TRBJ1-2
DNA: TGTGCCAGCAGAATTATCGGACTAGCGGGAGGGCTTAATGAGCAGTTCTTC; CDR3: CASRIIGLAGGLNEQFF; V: TRBV7-8; size: once; D: TRBD2; J: TRBJ2-1
DNA: TGTGCCAGCAGCCTAGGGGACAGTTATCAGCCCCAGCATTTT; CDR3: CASSLGDSYQPQHF; V: TRBV28; size: few; D: TRBD1; J: TRBJ1-5
DNA: TGTGCCAGCAGCCACTTATGGGCGGGAGACTACAATGAGCAGTTCTTC; CDR3: CASSHLWAGDYNEQFF; V: TRBV4-2; size: .; D: TRBD2; J: TRBJ2-1
DNA: TGTGCCAGCAGCTTTGTTGGCGGCACCCTCCCCGCCTACAATGAGCAGTTCTTC; CDR3: CASSFVGGTLPAYNEQFF; V: TRBV7-3; size: few; D: .; J: TRBJ2-1
DNA: TGTGCCAGCAGTTTAACGGGAGAAGGGAGCAATCAGCCCCAGCATTTT; CDR3: CASSLTGEGSNQPQHF; V: TRBV28; size: .; D: .; J: TRBJ1-5
DNA: TGTGCCAGCAGCTTAGGCCCCTCCTACGAGCAGTACTTC; CDR3: CASSLGPSYEQYF; V: TRBV11-2; size: .; D: .; J: TRBJ2-7
DNA: TGTGCCAGCAGCTGGGACTCAGGCGAGCAGTACTTC; CDR3: CASSWDSGEQYF; V: TRBV5-5; size: few; D: .; J: TRBJ2-7
DNA: TGTGCCAGCAGCAAAGTGGGGAAACTTTCCGCGAACACCGGGGAGCTGTTTTTT; CDR3: CASSKVGKLSANTGELFF; V: TRBV25-1; size: .; D: .; J: TRBJ2-2